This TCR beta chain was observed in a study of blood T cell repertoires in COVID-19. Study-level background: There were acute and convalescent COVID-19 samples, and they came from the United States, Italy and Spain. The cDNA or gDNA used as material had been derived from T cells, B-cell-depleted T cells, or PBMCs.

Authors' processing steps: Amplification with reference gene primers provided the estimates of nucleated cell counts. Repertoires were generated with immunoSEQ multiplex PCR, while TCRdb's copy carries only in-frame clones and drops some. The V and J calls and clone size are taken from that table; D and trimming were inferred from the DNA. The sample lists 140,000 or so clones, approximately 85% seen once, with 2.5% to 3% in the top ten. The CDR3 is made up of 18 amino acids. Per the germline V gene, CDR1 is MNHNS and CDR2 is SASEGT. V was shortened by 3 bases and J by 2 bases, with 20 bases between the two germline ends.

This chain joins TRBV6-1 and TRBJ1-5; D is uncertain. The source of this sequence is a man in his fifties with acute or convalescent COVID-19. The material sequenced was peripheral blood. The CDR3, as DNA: TGTGCCAGCAGTGACCCTTTGCCCTTAGGCACAGGCAATCAGCCCCAGCATTTT. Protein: CASSDPLPLGTGNQPQHF.